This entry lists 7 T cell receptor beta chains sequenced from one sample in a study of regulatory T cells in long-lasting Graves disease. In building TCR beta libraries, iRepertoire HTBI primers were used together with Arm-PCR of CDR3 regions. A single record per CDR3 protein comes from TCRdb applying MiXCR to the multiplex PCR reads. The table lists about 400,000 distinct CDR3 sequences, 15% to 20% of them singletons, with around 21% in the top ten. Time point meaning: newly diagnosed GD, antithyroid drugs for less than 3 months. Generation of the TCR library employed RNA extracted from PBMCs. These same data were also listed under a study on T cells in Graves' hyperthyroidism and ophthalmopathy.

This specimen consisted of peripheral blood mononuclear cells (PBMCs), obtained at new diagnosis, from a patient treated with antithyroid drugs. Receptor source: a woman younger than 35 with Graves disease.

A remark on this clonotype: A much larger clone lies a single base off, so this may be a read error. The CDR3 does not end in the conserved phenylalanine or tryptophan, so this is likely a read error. CDR3 in DNA: TGCAGTGCTAGAGATAGCGGGAGCATCGTTGAGCAGTTCCTC. Encoded protein: CSARDSGSIVEQFL. This chain links TRBV20-1 with TRBJ2-1; 9 bases line up with TRBD2. The CDR3 extends over 14 amino acids. The junction had 6 bases not matched to a gene; V was cut back by 0 bases and J by 9 bases. CDR1 is DFQATT, CDR2 SNEGSKA, per germline (reference sequence).

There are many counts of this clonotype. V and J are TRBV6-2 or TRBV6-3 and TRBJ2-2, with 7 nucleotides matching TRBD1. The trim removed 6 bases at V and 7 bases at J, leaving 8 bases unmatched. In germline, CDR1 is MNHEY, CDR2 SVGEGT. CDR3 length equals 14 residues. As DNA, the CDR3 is TGTGCCAGCAGGACAGGGAACCCTCTCGGGGAGCTGTTTTTT. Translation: CASRTGNPLGELFF.

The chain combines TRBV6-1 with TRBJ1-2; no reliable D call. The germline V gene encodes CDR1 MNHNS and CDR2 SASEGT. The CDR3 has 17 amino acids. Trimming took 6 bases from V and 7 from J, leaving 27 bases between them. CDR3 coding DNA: TGTGCCAGCAGCCGACGCGGGTGCGACCCCCGTGTCTGTGGCTACACCTTC. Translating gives CASSRRGCDPRVCGYTF.

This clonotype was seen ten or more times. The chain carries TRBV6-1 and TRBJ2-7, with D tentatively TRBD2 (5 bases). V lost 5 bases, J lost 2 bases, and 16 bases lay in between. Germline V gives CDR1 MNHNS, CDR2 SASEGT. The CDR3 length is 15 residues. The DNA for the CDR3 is TGTGCCAGCAGTCCGAGGGTGCTGGCCCCCTACGAGCAGTACTTC. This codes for CASSPRVLAPYEQYF.

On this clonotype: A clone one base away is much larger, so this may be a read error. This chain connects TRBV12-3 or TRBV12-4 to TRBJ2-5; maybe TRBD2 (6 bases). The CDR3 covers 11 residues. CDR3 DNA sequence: TGTGACAGCGGGTGGGGGGAGACCCAGTACTTC. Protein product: CDSGWGETQYF.

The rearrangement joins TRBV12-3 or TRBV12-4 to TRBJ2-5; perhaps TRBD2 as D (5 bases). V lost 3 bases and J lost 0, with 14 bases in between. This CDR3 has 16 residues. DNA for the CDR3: TGTGCCAGCAGTTTTCTGGCGGGCCCGTACCAAGAGACCCAGTACTTC. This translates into CASSFLAGPYQETQYF.

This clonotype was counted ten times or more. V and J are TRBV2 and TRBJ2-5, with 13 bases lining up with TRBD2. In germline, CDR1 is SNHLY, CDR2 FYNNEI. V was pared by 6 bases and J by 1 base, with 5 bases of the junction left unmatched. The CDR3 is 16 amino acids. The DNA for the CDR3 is TGTGCCAGCAGAAGACTAGCGGGAGGTCTCCAAGAGACCCAGTACTTC. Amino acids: CASRRLAGGLQETQYF.